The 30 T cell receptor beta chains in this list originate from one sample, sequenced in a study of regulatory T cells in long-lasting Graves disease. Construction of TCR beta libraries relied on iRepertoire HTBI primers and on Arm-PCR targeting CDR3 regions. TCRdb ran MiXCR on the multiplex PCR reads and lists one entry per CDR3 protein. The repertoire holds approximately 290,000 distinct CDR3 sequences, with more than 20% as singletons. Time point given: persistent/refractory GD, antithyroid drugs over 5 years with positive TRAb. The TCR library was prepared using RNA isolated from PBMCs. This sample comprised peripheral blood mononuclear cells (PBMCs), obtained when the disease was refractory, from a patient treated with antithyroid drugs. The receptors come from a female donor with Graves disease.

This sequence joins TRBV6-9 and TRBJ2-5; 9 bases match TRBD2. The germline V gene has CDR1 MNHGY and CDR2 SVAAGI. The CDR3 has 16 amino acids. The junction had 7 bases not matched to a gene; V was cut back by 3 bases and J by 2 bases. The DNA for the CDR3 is TGTGCCAGCAGTTACGGTCTAGCGGGGATACAAGAGACCCAGTACTTC. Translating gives CASSYGLAGIQETQYF.

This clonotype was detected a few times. The CDR3 spells CASSQDPGQGSSEQYF. DNA of the CDR3: TGCGCCAGCAGCCAAGATCCGGGACAGGGGTCGAGCGAGCAGTACTTC. This chain uses TRBV4-3 with TRBJ2-7; TRBD1 matches 10 bases. This CDR3 is 16 amino acids long. Germline CDR1 reads LGHNA; CDR2 reads YSLEER. The trim removed 0 bases at V and 6 bases at J, leaving 8 bases unmatched.

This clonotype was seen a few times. DNA for the CDR3: TGCGCCAGCAGCTTGGGGCCATTCGGGACAGGGGGCGCCGTCGGGGAGCTGTTTTTT. Translating it yields CASSLGPFGTGGAVGELFF. This sequence joins TRBV5-1 and TRBJ2-2; 12 bases are shared with TRBD1. V was pared by 0 bases and J by 7 bases, with 13 bases of the junction left unmatched. The germline gives CDR1 SGHRS, CDR2 YFSETQ. This CDR3 is 19 amino acids long.

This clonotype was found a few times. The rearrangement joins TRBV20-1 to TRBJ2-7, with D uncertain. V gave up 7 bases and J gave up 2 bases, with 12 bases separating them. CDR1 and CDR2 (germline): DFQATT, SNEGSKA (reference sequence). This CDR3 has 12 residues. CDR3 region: CSVGPGTYEQYF. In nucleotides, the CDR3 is TGCAGTGTTGGCCCTGGGACCTACGAGCAGTACTTC.

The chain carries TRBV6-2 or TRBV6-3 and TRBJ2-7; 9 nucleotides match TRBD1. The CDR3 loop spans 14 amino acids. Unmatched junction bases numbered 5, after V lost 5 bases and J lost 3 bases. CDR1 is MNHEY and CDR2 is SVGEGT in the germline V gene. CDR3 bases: TGTGCCAGCAGTGAGGACAGGGGTTTCTACGAGCAGTACTTC. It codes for CASSEDRGFYEQYF.

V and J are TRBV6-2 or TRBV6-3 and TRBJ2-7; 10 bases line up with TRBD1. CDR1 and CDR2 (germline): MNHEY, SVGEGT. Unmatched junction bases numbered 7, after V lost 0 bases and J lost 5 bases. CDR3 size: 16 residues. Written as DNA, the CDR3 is TGTGCCAGCAGTTACTCTGGGACAGGGGAATTTGACGAGCAGTACTTC. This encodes CASSYSGTGEFDEQYF.

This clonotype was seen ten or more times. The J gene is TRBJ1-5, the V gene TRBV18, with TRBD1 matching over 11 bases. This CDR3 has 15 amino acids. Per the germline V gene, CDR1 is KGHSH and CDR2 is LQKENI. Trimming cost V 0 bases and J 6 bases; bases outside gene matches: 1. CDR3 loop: CASSPPDRGPQPQHF. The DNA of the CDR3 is TGTGCCAGCTCACCACCGGACAGGGGGCCTCAGCCCCAGCATTTT.

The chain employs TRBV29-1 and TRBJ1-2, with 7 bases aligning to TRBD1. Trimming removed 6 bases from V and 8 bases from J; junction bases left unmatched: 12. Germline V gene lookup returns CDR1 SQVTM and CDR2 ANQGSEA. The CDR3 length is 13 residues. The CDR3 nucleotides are TGCAGCGTCGGGGTGACAGGGTTAAGAGGCTACACCTTC. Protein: CSVGVTGLRGYTF.

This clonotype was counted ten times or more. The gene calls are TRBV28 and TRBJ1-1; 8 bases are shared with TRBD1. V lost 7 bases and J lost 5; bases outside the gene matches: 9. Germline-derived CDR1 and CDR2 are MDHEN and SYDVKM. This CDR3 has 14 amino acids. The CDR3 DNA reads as TGTGCCAGCAAAGCACAGGGGGAAGAGACTGAAGCTTTCTTT. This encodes CASKAQGEETEAFF.

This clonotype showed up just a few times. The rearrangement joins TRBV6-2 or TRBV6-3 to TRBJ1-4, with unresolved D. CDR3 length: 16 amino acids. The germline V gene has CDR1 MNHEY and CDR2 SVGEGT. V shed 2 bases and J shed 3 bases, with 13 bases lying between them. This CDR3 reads CASSYAQNRANEKLFF. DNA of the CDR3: TGTGCCAGCAGTTACGCGCAAAATCGAGCTAATGAAAAACTGTTTTTT.

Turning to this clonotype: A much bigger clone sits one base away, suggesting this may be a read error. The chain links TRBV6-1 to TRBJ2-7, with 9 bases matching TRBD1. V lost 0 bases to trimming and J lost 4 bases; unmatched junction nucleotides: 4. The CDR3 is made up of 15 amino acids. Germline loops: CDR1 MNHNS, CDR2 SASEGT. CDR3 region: CASSEAAGTGYEQYF. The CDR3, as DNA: TGTGCCAGCAGTGAAGCGGCCGGGACAGGGTACGAGCAGTACTTC.

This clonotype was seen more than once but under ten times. CDR3 in amino acids: CSATDPGQGLSPLHF. CDR3 nucleotides: TGCAGTGCTACAGATCCGGGACAGGGGTTGTCACCCCTCCACTTT. The chain joins TRBV20-1 to TRBJ1-6, with 10 positions matching TRBD1. The germline V gene has CDR1 DFQATT and CDR2 SNEGSKA (reference sequence). CDR3 length equals 15 residues. Germline trimming cut 4 bases from V and 10 bases from J; bases unmatched to any gene: 10.

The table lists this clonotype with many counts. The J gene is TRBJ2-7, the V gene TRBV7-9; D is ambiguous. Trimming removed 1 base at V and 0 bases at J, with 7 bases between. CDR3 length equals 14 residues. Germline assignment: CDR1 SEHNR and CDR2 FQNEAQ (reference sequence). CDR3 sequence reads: CASSLGAFSYEQYF. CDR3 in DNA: TGTGCCAGCAGCTTAGGGGCATTCTCCTACGAGCAGTACTTC.

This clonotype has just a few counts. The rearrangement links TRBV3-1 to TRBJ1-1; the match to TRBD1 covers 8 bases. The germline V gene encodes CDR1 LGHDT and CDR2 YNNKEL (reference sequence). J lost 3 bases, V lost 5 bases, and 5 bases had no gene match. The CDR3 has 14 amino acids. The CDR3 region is CASSIQQGDTEAFF. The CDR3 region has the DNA TGTGCCAGCAGCATCCAACAGGGGGACACTGAAGCTTTCTTT.

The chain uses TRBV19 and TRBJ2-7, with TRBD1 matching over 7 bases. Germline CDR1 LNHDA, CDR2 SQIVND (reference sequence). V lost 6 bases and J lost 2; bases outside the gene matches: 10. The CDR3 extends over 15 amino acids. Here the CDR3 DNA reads TGTGCCAGTAGGCCGGACAGGTTTTCTACCTACGAGCAGTACTTC. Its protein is CASRPDRFSTYEQYF.

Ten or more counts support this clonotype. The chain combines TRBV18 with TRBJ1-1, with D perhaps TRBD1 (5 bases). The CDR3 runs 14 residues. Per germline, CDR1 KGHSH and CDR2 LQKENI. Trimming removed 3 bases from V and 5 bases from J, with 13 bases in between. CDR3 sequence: CASSPRLGETEAFF. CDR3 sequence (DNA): TGTGCCAGCTCACCCCGATTGGGGGAGACTGAAGCTTTCTTT. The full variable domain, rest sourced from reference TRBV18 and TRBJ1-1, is NAGVMQNPRHLVRRRGQEARLRCSPMKGHSHVYWYRQLPEEGLKFMVYLQKENIIDESGMPKERFSAEFPKEGPSILRIQQVVRGDSAAYFCASSPRLGETEAFFGQGTRLTVV.

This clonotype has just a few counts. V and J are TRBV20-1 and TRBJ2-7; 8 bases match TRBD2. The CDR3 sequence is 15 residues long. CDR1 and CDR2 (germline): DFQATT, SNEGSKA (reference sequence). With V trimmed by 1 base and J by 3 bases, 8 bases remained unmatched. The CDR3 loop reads CSARGVAGKGYEQYF. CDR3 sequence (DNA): TGCAGTGCTAGAGGCGTAGCGGGAAAGGGCTACGAGCAGTACTTC.

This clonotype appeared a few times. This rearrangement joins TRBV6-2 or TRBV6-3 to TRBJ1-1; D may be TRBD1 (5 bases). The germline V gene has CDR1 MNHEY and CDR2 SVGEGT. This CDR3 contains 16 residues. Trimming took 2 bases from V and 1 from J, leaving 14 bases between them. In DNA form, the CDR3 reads TGTGCCAGCAGTTACGCCCAGAGAACAGGGAACACTGAAGCTTTCTTT. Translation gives CASSYAQRTGNTEAFF.

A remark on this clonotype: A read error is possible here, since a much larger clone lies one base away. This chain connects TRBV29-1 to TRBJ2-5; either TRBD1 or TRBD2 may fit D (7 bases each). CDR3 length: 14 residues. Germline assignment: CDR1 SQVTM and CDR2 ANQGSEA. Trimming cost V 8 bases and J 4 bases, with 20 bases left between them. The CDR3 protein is CSTLTRRGGETQYF. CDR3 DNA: TGCAGCACACTTACCCGCAGGGGGGGAGAGACCCAGTACTTC.

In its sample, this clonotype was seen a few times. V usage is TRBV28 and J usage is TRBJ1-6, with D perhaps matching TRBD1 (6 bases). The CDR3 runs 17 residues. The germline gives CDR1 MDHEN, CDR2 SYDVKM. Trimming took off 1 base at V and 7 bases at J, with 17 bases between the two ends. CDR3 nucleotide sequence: TGTGCCAGCAGTTTATTTTATAGCGGGACACCGAATTCACCCCTCCACTTT. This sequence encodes CASSLFYSGTPNSPLHF.

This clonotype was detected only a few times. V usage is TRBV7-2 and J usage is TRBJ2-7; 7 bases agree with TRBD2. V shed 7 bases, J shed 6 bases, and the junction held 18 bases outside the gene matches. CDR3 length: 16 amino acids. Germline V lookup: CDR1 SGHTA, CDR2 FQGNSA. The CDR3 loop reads CASIVSAGAGVGEQYF. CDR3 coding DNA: TGTGCCAGCATCGTAAGCGCCGGGGCGGGAGTAGGCGAGCAGTACTTC.

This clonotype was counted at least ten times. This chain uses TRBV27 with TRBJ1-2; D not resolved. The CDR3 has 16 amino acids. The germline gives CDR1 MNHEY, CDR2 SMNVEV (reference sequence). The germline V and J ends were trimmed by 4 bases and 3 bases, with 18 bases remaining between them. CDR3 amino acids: CASSSLNPDTYYGYTF. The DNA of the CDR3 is TGTGCCAGCAGTTCCTTAAACCCAGACACCTACTATGGCTACACCTTC.

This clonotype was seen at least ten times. The CDR3, as DNA: TGTGCCAGCAGCTCCCGACTAGCGGGAGGAGAGACCCAGTACTTC. Protein product: CASSSRLAGGETQYF. The chain has TRBV7-2 and TRBJ2-5; 13 positions match TRBD2. Germline lookup yields CDR1 SGHTA and CDR2 FQGNSA. V shed 4 bases, J shed 4 bases, and the junction held 3 bases outside the gene matches. This CDR3 is 15 amino acids long.

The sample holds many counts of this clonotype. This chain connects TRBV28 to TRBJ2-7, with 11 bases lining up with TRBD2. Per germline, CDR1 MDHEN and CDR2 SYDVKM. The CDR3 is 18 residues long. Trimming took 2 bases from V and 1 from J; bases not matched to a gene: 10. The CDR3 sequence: CASSLTPRLAGGSYEQYF. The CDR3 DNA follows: TGTGCCAGCAGTTTAACCCCCCGCCTAGCGGGAGGATCCTACGAGCAGTACTTC.

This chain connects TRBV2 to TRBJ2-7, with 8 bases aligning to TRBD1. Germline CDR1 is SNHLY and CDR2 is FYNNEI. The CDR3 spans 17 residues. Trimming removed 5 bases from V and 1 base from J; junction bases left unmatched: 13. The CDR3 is CASSLPTGGHLSYEQYF. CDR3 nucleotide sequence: TGTGCCAGCAGTCTCCCTACAGGGGGACATTTGTCCTACGAGCAGTACTTC.

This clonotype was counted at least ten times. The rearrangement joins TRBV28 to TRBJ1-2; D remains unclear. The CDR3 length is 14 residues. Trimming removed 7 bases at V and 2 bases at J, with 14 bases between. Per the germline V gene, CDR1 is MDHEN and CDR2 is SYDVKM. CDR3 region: CASIPRGTNYGYTF. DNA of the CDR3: TGTGCCAGCATCCCACGGGGAACCAACTATGGCTACACCTTC.

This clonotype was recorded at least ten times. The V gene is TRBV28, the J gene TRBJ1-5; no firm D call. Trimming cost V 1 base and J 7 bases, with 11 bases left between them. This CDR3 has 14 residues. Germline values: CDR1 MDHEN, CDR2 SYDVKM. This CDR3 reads CASSLYSNGQPQHF. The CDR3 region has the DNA TGTGCCAGCAGTTTATACTCCAACGGACAGCCCCAGCATTTT.

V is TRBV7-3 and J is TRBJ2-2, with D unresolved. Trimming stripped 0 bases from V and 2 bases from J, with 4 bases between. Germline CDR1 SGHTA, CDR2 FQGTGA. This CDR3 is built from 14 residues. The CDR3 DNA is TGTGCCAGCAGCTTAACGGTTAACACCGGGGAGCTGTTTTTT. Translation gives CASSLTVNTGELFF.

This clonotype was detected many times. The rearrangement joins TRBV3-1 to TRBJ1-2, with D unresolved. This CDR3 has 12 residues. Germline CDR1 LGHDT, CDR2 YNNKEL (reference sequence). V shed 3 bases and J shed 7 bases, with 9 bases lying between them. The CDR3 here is CASSQGSTGYTF. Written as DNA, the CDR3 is TGTGCCAGCAGCCAGGGTTCGACTGGCTACACCTTC.

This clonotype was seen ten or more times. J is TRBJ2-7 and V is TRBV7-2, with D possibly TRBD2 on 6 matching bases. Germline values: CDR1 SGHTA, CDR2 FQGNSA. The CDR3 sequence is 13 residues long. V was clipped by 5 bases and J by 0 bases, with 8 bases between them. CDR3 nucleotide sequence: TGTGCCAGCAGCCCCGGGGGCTCCTACGAGCAGTACTTC. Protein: CASSPGGSYEQYF. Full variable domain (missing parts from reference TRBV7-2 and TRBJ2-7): GAGVSQSPSNKVTEKGKDVELRCDPISGHTALYWYRQSLGQGLEFLIYFQGNSAPDKSGLPSDRFSAERTGGSVSTLTIQRTQQEDSAVYLCASSPGGSYEQYFGPGTRLTVT.